This T cell receptor beta chain was identified in a study of blood T cell repertoires in COVID-19 (TCRdb year 2020). Broadly, across the study: Collaborator samples came from the United States, Italy and Spain and covered acute and convalescent phases of COVID-19. The material from the prospective study consisted of cDNA or gDNA derived from T cells, B-cell-depleted T cells, or PBMCs. The dataset comprised deeply sampled blood TCRbeta repertoires from subjects exposed to, actively infected with, or recovered from COVID-19. The repertoires were released in a freely available public database meant as a resource for research on the immune response to SARS-CoV-2. Samples were obtained from the ongoing ImmuneRACE study (first 160 participants) and from over 1,000 subjects provided by 6 global collaborators. A de-identified subject ID, COVID-19 status, age in years and sex were almost always included in the sample metadata. Where available, HLA class I and class II types were obtained from metadata supplied by the sample provider rather than from assay-based typing. Summary of the overall study and its limitations: How much clinical and demographic metadata was included differed by source and by participant, and the metadata was provided uncurated.

At one collaborating source in Seattle, patients were enrolled during active infection and were followed longitudinally through the course of disease. Each collaborating institution followed its own protocols to collect whole blood in K2EDTA tubes. Collaborator samples were shipped for TCRbeta analysis as frozen whole blood, isolated PBMCs, or DNA extracted from either sample type. Remarks on this clone: The antigen this receptor binds is unknown. No base-level quality is on record; no much larger clone is a single base apart.

Looking up the germline V gene (reference sequence) yields CDR1 SEHNR and CDR2 FQNEAQ. The CDR3 measures 14 amino acids from cysteine to phenylalanine. Only the CDR3 region is kept as DNA, spanning 42 bases read in frame from base 1. Deletion took 1 base off V and 1 base off J, with a span of 5 bases between the germline ends. TCRbeta CDR3 regions were amplified from genomic DNA using the immunoSEQ Assay, a bias-controlled multiplex PCR. The study's processing was this. Within the assay, amplification of reference gene primers was used to estimate how many nucleated cells each sample contained. To quantify the absolute abundance of each unique TCRbeta CDR3 rearrangement, sequence reads were collapsed and filtered. For each sample, productive Simpson clonality was calculated as the square root of Simpson's diversity index over productive rearrangements. Entries here come from immuneACCESS through TCRdb and include only in-frame sequences with V and J called. Some clones fail to appear in such tables; in the studies checked, an unresolved V gene covers under half of the shortfall, and the cause of the remainder is unknown. V, J and clone size derive from that table, while D and trimming were established from the DNA sequence. Present in this sample are 75,000 to 95,000 clones, 60% to 80% of which were seen just once. Approximately 34% of the sample is in the top ten clones.

This chain is built from TRBV7-9 and TRBJ1-5; the D gene is unclear. The TCR was taken from a man in his sixties with COVID-19, enrolled during active disease. Material: peripheral blood. The nucleotides are TGTGCCAGCAGCTTAGAGCTGAGCAATCAGCCCCAGCATTTT. Its coded protein is CASSLELSNQPQHF.